This T cell receptor beta chain emerged from a study of blood T cell repertoires in COVID-19. Source study methods: Amplification of reference gene primers provided the estimated nucleated cell counts. Clones were sequenced by immunoSEQ multiplex PCR, and TCRdb holds only the in-frame ones, with some missing. The V and J calls and clone size were taken over from that table, and D and trimming were inferred from the DNA. The sample shows around 100,000 clones, roughly 92% of them seen only once. The clonotype was recovered from a man between 65 and 85 years old with acute or convalescent COVID-19. Source material: peripheral blood.

This CDR3 reads CASSKTSGNGQTQYF. CDR3 DNA sequence: TGTGCCAGCAGTAAGACTAGCGGGAACGGCCAGACCCAGTACTTC. J is TRBJ2-5 and V is TRBV28; TRBD2 aligns across 11 bases. V lost 5 bases to trimming and J lost 6 bases; unmatched junction nucleotides: 8. The CDR3 runs to 15 residues. CDR1 is MDHEN, CDR2 SYDVKM, per germline.